This TCR beta chain appears in the sequencing data of a study of blood T cell repertoires in COVID-19. Participant ages covered about 18 to 95 years across around 25 US areas. As handled by the study authors: Amplified reference gene primers provided the basis for estimating nucleated cell counts. The repertoire was sequenced with immunoSEQ multiplex PCR; TCRdb's copy has only in-frame clones and lacks some. The V and J calls and the clone size are those of that table, but D and trimming were determined from the DNA. The sample lists 150,000 or so clones; roughly 84% were seen once. CDR3 size: 14 residues. CDR1 is SGHRS and CDR2 is YFSETQ in the germline V gene. V was clipped by 4 bases and J by 4 bases, with 11 bases between them.

The receptor comes from a man aged 55-75 years who had recovered from COVID-19. The chain links TRBV5-1 to TRBJ2-2; a weak D match, TRBD1 (5 bases). Sequenced: PBMCs or T cells enriched from blood (not recorded which). The CDR3 is CASSIRVFTGELFF. The CDR3 nucleotides are TGCGCCAGCAGCATCAGGGTTTTCACCGGGGAGCTGTTTTTT. The full variable domain, its missing parts supplied by reference TRBV5-1 and TRBJ2-2, is KAGVTQTPRYLIKTRGQQVTLSCSPISGHRSVSWYQQTPGQGLQFLFEYFSETQRNKGNFPGRFSGRQFSNSRSEMNVSTLELGDSALYLCASSIRVFTGELFFGEGSRLTVL.